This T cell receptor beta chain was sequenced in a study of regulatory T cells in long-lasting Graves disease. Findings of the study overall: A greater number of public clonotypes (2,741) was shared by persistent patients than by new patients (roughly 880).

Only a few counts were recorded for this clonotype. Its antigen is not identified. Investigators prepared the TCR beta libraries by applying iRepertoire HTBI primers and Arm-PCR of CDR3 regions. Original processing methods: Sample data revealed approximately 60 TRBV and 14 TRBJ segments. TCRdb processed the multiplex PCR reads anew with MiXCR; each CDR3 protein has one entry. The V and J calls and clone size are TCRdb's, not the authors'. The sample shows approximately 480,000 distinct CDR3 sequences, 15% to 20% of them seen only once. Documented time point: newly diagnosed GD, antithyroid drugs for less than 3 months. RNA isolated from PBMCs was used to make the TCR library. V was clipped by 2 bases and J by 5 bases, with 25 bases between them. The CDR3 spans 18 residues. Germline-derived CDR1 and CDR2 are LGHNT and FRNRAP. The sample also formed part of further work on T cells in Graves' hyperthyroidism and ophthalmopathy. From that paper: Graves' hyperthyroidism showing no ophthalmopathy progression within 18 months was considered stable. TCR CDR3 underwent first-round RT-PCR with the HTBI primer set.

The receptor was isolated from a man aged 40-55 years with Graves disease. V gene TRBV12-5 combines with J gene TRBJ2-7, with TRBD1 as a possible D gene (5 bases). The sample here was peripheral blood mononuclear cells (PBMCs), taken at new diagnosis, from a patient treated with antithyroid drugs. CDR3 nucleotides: TGTGCTAGTGGTTTGTGGCCCCCCATCACAGGACCCTCGGACGAGCAGTACTTC. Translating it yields CASGLWPPITGPSDEQYF.